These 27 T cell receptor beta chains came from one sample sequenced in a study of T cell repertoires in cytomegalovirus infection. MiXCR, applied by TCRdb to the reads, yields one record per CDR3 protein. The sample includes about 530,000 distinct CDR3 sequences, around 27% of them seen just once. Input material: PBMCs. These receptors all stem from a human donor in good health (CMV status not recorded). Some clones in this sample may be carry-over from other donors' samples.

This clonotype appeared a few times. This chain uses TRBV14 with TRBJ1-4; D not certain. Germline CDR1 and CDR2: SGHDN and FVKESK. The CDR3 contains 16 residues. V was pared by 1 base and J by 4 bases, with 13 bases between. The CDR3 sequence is CASSQVPGVINEKLFF. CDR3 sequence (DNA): TGTGCCAGCAGCCAAGTCCCAGGCGTAATTAATGAAAAACTGTTTTTT.

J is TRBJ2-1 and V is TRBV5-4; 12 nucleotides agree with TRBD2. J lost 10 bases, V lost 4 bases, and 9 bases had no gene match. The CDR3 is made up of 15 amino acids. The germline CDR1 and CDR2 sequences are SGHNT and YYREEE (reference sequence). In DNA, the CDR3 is TGTGCCAGCAGCCAGTCTCGGACTAGCGGGGAGGAGCAGTTCTTC. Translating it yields CASSQSRTSGEEQFF.

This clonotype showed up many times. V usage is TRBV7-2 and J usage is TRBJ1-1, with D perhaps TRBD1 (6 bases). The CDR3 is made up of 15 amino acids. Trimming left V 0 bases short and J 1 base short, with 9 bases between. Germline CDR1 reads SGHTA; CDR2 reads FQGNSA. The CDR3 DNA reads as TGTGCCAGCAGCTTAGCGTGGGGGCGGAACACTGAAGCTTTCTTT. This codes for CASSLAWGRNTEAFF.

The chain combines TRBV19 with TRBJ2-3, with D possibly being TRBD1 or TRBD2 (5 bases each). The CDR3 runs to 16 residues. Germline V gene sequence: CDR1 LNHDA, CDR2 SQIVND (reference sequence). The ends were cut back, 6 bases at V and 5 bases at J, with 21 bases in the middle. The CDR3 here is CASSPIFGAAGDTQYF. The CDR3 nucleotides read TGTGCCAGTAGCCCTATATTCGGGGCCGCCGGAGATACGCAGTATTTT.

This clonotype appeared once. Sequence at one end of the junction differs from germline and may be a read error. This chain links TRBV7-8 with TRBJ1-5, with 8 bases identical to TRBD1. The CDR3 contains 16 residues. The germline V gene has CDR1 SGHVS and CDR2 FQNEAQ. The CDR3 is CVSREGTGYSNQPQHF. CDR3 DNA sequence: TGTGTCAGCAGAGAAGGGACAGGCTATAGCAATCAGCCCCAGCATTTT.

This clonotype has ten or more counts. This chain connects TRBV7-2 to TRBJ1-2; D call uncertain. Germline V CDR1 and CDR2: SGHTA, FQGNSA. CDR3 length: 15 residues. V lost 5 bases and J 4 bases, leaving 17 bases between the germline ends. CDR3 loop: CASSPSVPAPYGYTF. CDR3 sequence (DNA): TGTGCCAGCAGCCCGAGTGTCCCTGCCCCCTATGGCTACACCTTC.

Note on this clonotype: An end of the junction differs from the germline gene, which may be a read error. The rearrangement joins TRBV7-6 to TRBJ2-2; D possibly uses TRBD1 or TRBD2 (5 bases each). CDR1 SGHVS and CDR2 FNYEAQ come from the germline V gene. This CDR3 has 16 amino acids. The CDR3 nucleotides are TGTGTCAGCAGCCGACTGGGACCGCCGAACACCGGGGAGCTGTTTTTT. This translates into CVSSRLGPPNTGELFF. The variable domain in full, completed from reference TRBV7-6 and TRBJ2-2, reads GAGVSQSPRYKVTKRGQDVALRCDPISGHVSLYWYRQALGQGPEFLTYFNYEAQQDKSGLPNDRFSAERPEGSISTLTIQRTEQRDSAMYRCVSSRLGPPNTGELFFGEGSRLTVL.

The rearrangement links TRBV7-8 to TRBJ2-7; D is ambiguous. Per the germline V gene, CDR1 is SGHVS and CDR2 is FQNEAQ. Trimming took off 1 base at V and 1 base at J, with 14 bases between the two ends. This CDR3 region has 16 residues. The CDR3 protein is CASSLVLQPASYEQYF. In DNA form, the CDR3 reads TGTGCCAGCAGCTTAGTCTTACAGCCTGCTTCCTACGAGCAGTACTTC.

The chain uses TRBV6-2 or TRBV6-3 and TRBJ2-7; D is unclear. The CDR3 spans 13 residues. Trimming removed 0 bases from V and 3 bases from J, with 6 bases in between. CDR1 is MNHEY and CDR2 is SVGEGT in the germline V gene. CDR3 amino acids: CASSYSARYEQYV. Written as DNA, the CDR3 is TGTGCCAGCAGTTACTCTGCACGCTACGAGCAGTACGTC.

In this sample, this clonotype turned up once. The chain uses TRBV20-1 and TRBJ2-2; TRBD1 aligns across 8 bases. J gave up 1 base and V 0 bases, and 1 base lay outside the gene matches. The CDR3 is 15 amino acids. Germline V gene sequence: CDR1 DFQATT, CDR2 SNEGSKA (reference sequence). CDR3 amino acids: CSAREGQVNTGELFF. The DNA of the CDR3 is TGCAGTGCTAGAGAGGGACAGGTGAACACCGGGGAGCTGTTTTTT.

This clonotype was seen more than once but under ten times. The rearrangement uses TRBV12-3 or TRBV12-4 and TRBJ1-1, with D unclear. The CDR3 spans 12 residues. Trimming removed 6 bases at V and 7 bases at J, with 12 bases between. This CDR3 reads CASRLEQNEAFF. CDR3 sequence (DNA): TGTGCCAGCAGGCTGGAGCAGAATGAAGCTTTCTTT.

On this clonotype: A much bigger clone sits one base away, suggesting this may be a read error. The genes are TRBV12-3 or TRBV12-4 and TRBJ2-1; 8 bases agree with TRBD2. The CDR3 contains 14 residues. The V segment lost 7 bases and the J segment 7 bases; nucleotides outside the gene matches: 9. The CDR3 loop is CASTIREGRNEQFF. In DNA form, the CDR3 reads TGTGCCAGCACCATCCGGGAGGGCCGGAATGAGCAGTTCTTC.

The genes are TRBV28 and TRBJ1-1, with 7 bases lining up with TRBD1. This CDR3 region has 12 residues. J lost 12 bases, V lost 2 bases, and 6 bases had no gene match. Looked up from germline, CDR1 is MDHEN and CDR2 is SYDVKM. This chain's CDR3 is CASSLISTGPFF. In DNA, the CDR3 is TGTGCCAGCAGTTTAATCTCGACAGGGCCTTTCTTT.

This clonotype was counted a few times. The DNA of the CDR3 is TGTGCCAGCAACCCAACCGGCCGAATCACAGATACGCAGTATTTT. This codes for CASNPTGRITDTQYF. The chain combines TRBV27 with TRBJ2-3; D call uncertain. Germline V lookup: CDR1 MNHEY, CDR2 SMNVEV (reference sequence). The CDR3 has 15 residues. V lost 7 bases, J lost 2 bases, and 16 bases lay in between.

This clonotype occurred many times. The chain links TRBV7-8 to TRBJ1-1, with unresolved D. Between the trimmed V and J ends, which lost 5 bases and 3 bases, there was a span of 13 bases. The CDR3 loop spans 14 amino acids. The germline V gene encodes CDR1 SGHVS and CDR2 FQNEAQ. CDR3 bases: TGTGCCAGCAGCGACCGAGGCGCACACACTGAAGCTTTCTTT. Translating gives CASSDRGAHTEAFF.

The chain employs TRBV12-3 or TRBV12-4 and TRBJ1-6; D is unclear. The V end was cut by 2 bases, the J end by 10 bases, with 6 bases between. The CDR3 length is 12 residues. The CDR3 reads CASSLYPSPLHF. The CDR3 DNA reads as TGTGCCAGCAGTTTATATCCGTCACCCCTCCACTTT.

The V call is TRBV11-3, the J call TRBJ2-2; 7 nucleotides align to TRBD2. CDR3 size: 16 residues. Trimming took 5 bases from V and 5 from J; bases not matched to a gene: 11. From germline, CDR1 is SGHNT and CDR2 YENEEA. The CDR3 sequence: CASSPSRGEWTGELFF. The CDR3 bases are TGTGCCAGCAGCCCTAGCCGGGGGGAGTGGACCGGGGAGCTGTTTTTT.

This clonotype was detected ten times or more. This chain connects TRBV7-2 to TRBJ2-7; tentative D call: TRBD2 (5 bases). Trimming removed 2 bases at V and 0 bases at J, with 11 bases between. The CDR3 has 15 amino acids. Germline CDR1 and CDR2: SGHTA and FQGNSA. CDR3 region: CASSLIALDSYEQYF. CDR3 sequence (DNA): TGTGCCAGCAGCTTAATAGCGCTAGACTCCTACGAGCAGTACTTC.

The CDR3 DNA sequence: TGTGCCAGCAGTGGAGGACTGCCAAGCTACGAGCAGTACGTC. It encodes CASSGGLPSYEQYV. The chain combines TRBV6-2 or TRBV6-3 with TRBJ2-7; TRBD2 might be the D (5 bases). Germline lookup yields CDR1 MNHEY and CDR2 SVGEGT. This CDR3 is 14 amino acids long. Trimming shortened V by 5 bases and J by 3 bases, and 14 bases separated the two germline ends.

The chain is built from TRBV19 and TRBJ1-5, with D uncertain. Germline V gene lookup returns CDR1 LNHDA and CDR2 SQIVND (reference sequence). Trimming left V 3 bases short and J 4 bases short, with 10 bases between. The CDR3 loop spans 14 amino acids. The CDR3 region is CASSINFRNQPQHF. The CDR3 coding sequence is TGTGCCAGTAGTATTAATTTTCGTAATCAGCCCCAGCATTTT. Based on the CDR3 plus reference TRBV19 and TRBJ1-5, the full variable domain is DGGITQSPKYLFRKEGQNVTLSCEQNLNHDAMYWYRQDPGQGLRLIYYSQIVNDFQKGDIAEGYSVSREKKESFPLTVTSAQKNPTAFYLCASSINFRNQPQHFGDGTRLSIL.

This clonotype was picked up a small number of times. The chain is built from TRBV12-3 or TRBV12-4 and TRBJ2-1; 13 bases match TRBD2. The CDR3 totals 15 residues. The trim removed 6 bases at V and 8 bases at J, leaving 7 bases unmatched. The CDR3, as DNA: TGTGCCAGCAGGGAACTAGCGGGAGGGTTGGATGAGCAGTTCTTC. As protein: CASRELAGGLDEQFF.

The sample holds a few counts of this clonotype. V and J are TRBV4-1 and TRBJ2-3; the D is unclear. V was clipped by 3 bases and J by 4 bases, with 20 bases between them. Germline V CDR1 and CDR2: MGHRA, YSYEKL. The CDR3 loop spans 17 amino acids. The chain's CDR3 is CASSQVAILRPPDTQYF. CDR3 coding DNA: TGCGCCAGCAGCCAGGTAGCAATCCTTCGGCCCCCAGATACGCAGTATTTT.

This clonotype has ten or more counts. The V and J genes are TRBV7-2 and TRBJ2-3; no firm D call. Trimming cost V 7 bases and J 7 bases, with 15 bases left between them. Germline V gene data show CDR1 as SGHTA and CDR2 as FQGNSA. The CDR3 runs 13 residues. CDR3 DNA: TGTGCCAGCACCCCGCCAGCGTCAAATACGCAGTATTTT. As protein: CASTPPASNTQYF.

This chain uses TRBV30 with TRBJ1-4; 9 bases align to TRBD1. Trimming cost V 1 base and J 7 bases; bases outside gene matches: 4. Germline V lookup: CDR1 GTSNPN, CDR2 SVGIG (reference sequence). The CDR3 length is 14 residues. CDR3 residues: CAWSAGQGAEKLFF. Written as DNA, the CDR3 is TGTGCCTGGAGTGCGGGACAGGGAGCTGAAAAACTGTTTTTT.

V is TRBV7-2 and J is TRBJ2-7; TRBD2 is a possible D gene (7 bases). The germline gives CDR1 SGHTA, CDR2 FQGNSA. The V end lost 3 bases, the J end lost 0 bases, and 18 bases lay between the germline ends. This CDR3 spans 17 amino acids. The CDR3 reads CASSFRGGDSSSYEQYF. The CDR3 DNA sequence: TGTGCCAGCAGCTTCAGAGGGGGGGACTCTAGCTCCTACGAGCAGTACTTC. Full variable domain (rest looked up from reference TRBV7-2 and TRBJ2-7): GAGVSQSPSNKVTEKGKDVELRCDPISGHTALYWYRQSLGQGLEFLIYFQGNSAPDKSGLPSDRFSAERTGGSVSTLTIQRTQQEDSAVYLCASSFRGGDSSSYEQYFGPGTRLTVT.

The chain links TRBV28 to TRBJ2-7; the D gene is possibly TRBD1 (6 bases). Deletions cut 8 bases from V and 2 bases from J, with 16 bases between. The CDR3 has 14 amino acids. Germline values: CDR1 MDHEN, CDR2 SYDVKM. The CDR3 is CASAPGQGPYEQYF. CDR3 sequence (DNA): TGTGCCAGCGCTCCGGGACAAGGTCCCTACGAGCAGTACTTC.

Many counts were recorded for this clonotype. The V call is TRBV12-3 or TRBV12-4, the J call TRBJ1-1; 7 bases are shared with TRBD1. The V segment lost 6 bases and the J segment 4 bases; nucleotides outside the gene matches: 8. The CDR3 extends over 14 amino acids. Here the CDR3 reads CASSLQGSGTEAFF. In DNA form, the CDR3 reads TGTGCCAGCAGCCTACAGGGGTCAGGCACTGAAGCTTTCTTT.